This is a list of T cell receptor beta chains from one sample in a study of T cell responses to AZD1222 COVID-19 vaccine. Profiling relied on immunoSEQ multiplex PCR, and the TCRdb table lists in-frame clones only, not all of them. The data show roughly 51,000 clones, with 70% to 90% seen just once and more than 14% held by the top ten. The sample in question was peripheral blood, obtained 28 days after the second AZD1222 dose. Receptors originate from an adult who received the AZD1222 COVID-19 vaccine. The CDR3 runs from the conserved cysteine through the conserved F or W. Fields, in order: D gene, J gene, V gene, CDR3 length, clone size, CDR3 DNA, CDR3 protein. A D gene is named only where the DNA matches it firmly. For some rows the clone size is stated as once, few or many, or as a class when expanded; others skip it.

>TRBD2|TRBJ2-3|TRBV24-1|17|.
TGTGCCACCAGTGATGGGGGAGGGCCGACCGGGACAGATACGCAGTATTTT
CATSDGGGPTGTDTQYF
>.|TRBJ2-3|TRBV11-3|14|.
TGTGCCAGCAGCTTAGGACTAGATCAAGATACGCAGTATTTT
CASSLGLDQDTQYF
>.|TRBJ2-3|TRBV3-1/TRBV3-2|15|.
TGTGCCAGCAGCCAAACTAGTTTTTCCACAGATACGCAGTATTTT
CASSQTSFSTDTQYF
>TRBD2|TRBJ2-7|TRBV7-6|16|.
TGTGCCAGCAGCGTGGACATTAGCGGGAGCGTCCACGAGCAGTACTTC
CASSVDISGSVHEQYF
>TRBD2|TRBJ2-1|TRBV6-2/TRBV6-3|18|.
TGTGCCAGCAGTTACTCGGGACTAGCGGACCCTGCTGGCAATGAGCAGTTCTTC
CASSYSGLADPAGNEQFF
>TRBD1|TRBJ1-3|TRBV6-5|15|once
TGTGCCAGCAGCCCAGGGGGCGCGGGAGGAAACACCATATATTTT
CASSPGGAGGNTIYF
>.|TRBJ2-7|TRBV29-1|12|.
TGCAGCGTTGAAGTTACAGGGTTCGAGCAGTACTTC
CSVEVTGFEQYF
>TRBD1|TRBJ2-5|TRBV6-5|13|.
TGTGCCAGCAATACAGGGGGAGAAGAGACCCAGTACTTC
CASNTGGEETQYF
>TRBD2|TRBJ2-1|TRBV7-8|17|.
TGTGCCAGCAGCTTATCCCGGACTAGCGGGAGCTCCAATGAGCAGTTCTTC
CASSLSRTSGSSNEQFF
>TRBD2|TRBJ2-1|TRBV6-5|15|.
TGTGCCATCCCCCGGCGGACTAGCGTTTACAATGAGCAGTTCTTC
CAIPRRTSVYNEQFF
>TRBD1|TRBJ1-1|TRBV4-3|13|.
TGCGCCAGCAGCAGACAGGGGTCCACTGAAGCTTTCTTT
CASSRQGSTEAFF
>.|TRBJ2-1|TRBV3-1/TRBV3-2|16|.
TGTGCCAGCAGCCAAGTTCCGGACCCCTCCTACAATGAGCAGTTCTTC
CASSQVPDPSYNEQFF
>.|TRBJ2-7|TRBV4-2|15|.
TGTGCCAGCAGCCGAGGGGCAGCGGGTTCCTACGAGCAGTACTTC
CASSRGAAGSYEQYF
>.|TRBJ2-7|TRBV7-2|13|once
TGTGCCAGCAGCTTAGGGGCCAGTTACGAGCAGTACTTC
CASSLGASYEQYF
>.|TRBJ2-5|TRBV7-7|16|.
TGTGCTAGCAGCTTGGGCAGGCAACGGAGCCTGGAGACCCAGTACTTC
CASSLGRQRSLETQYF
>.|TRBJ2-5|TRBV5-8|17|once
TGTGCCAGCAGCTTGGTTTTTATGCGGGGAACTCAAGAGACCCAGTACTTC
CASSLVFMRGTQETQYF
>.|TRBJ1-1|TRBV2|15|.
TGTGCCAGCAGTGAACGTCGGCAGTTGAACACTGAAGCTTTCTTT
CASSERRQLNTEAFF
>.|TRBJ2-7|TRBV5-8|13|.
TGTGCCAGCAGCTTGCGGCAAATCGACGAGCAGTACTTC
CASSLRQIDEQYF
>.|TRBJ1-4|TRBV19|13|.
TGTGCCGCTACGGACGGGCCTAATGAAAAACTGTTTTTT
CAATDGPNEKLFF
>.|TRBJ2-2|TRBV19|14|medium-sized
TGTGCCAGTACTCCGGACTATTACACCGGGGAGCTGTTTTTT
CASTPDYYTGELFF
>.|TRBJ1-1|TRBV11-3|15|.
TGTGCCAGCAGCTTAGCCGACAGCGGGAACACTGAAGCTTTCTTT
CASSLADSGNTEAFF
>TRBD2|TRBJ2-1|TRBV15|16|.
TGTGCCACCAGCAGAGAACTAATAACTAGCGGGAGTGTGCAGTTCTTC
CATSRELITSGSVQFF
>.|TRBJ1-2|TRBV29-1|12|.
TGCAGCGCCAGCGGGGGCAACTATGGCTACACCTTC
CSASGGNYGYTF
>TRBD1|TRBJ2-1|TRBV6-4|16|.
TGTGCCAGCAGTGACTCCGGACAGGGCTCCTACAATGAGCAGTTCTTC
CASSDSGQGSYNEQFF
>.|TRBJ2-7|TRBV5-1|15|.
TGCGCCAGCAGCTTGGAGGACAGCCTAAACTACGAGCAGTACTTC
CASSLEDSLNYEQYF
>.|TRBJ2-5|TRBV13|15|.
TGTGCCAGCAGCTTCTTTCTAGGGTCCCAAGAGACCCAGTACTTC
CASSFFLGSQETQYF
>TRBD1|TRBJ1-2|TRBV28|17|.
TGTGCCAGCAGGGACCACGAGATTATGGGACAGCTCTATGGCTACACCTTC
CASRDHEIMGQLYGYTF